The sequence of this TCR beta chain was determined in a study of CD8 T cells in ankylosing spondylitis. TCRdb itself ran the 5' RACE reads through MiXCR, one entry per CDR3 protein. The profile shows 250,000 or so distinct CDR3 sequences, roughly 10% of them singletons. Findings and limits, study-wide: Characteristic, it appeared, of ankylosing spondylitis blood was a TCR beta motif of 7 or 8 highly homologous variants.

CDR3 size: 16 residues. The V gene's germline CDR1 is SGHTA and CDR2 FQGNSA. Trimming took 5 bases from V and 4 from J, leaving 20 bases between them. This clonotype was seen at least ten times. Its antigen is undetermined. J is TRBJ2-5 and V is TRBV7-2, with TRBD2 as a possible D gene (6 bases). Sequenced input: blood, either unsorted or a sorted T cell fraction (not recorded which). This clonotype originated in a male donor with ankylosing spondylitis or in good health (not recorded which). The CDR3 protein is CASSQRLRGLAETQYF. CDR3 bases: TGTGCCAGCAGCCAAAGGTTGCGGGGTTTAGCAGAGACCCAGTACTTC.